This T cell receptor (beta chain) comes out of a study of response to subunit inactivated influenza vaccine. Regarding the study as a whole: Authors suggested few new T cells are recruited by each seasonal influenza vaccination.

TCRdb ran MiXCR on the RT-PCR reads and lists one entry per CDR3 protein. The data show 860,000 or so distinct CDR3 sequences, with 20% to 25% seen just once and roughly 10% held by the top ten. From germline, CDR1 is SEHNR and CDR2 FQNEAQ (reference sequence). This CDR3 region has 11 residues. The V end lost 6 bases, the J end lost 5 bases, and 8 bases lay between the germline ends. This clonotype occurred a few times. Its antigen is still unknown. Here the sequenced sample was PBMCs from blood, taken 5 days after vaccination. The chain combines TRBV7-9 with TRBJ2-7; D not resolved. The source is a man in his forties or fifties who received an inactivated influenza vaccine. For the CDR3, the DNA is TGTGCCAGCAGAATCAATGACGAGCAGTACTTC. Translating gives CASRINDEQYF.